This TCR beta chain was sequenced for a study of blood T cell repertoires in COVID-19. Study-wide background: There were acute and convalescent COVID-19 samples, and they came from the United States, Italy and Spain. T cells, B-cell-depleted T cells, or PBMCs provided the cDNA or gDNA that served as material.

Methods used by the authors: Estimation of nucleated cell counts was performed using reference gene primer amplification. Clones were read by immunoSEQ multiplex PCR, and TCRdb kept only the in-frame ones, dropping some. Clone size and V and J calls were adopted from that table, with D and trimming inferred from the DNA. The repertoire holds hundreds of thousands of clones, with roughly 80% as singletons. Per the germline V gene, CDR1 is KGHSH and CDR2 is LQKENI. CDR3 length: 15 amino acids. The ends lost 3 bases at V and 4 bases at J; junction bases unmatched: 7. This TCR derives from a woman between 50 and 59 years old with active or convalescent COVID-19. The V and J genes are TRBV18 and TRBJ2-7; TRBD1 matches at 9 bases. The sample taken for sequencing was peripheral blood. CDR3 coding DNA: TGTGCCAGCTCACCGTCGGACAGGGGCGGTTACGAGCAGTACTTC. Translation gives CASSPSDRGGYEQYF.